These 24 T cell receptor beta chains came from one sample sequenced in a study of T cells in Graves' hyperthyroidism and ophthalmopathy. TCR beta CDR3 region amplification was performed from RNA transcripts. First-round RT-PCR of the TCR CDR3 relied on the HTBI primer set. One entry per CDR3 protein, called by TCRdb with MiXCR from the multiplex PCR reads. The data show under 400,000 distinct CDR3 sequences, approximately 15% seen once. Input material: blood. These TCRs come from a woman in her sixties or seventies with Graves' hyperthyroidism.

This clonotype has at least ten counts. This chain connects TRBV7-9 to TRBJ2-3; no definite D call. With 6 bases removed from V and 2 bases from J, the gap between germline ends came to 12 bases. CDR1 is SEHNR, CDR2 FQNEAQ, per germline (reference sequence). This CDR3 spans 14 amino acids. CDR3 DNA sequence: TGTGCCAGCAGAATCCAGGCCAACACAGATACGCAGTATTTT. Amino acids: CASRIQANTDTQYF.

The CDR3 region has the DNA TGTGCCAGCGTCCCCCGGGCGGGAGCGGTGGATACGCAGTATTTT. As protein: CASVPRAGAVDTQYF. The rearrangement uses TRBV27 and TRBJ2-3, with TRBD2 matching 7 bases. The CDR3 has 15 residues. Germline V gene data show CDR1 as MNHEY and CDR2 as SMNVEV (reference sequence). Trimming at V came to 8 bases and at J to 6 bases, leaving 14 bases not matched to a gene.

This clonotype showed up many times. The chain combines TRBV2 with TRBJ2-1; TRBD2 might be the D (5 bases). The CDR3 covers 12 residues. The ends were cut back, 7 bases at V and 6 bases at J, with 10 bases in the middle. Germline V gene data show CDR1 as SNHLY and CDR2 as FYNNEI. CDR3 in amino acids: CASISEINEQFF. The CDR3 DNA reads as TGTGCCAGCATTAGCGAGATCAATGAGCAGTTCTTC.

The sample holds many counts of this clonotype. The chain employs TRBV5-1 and TRBJ2-7; 8 bases are shared with TRBD1. Germline trimming cut 3 bases from V and 5 bases from J; bases unmatched to any gene: 7. The CDR3 runs to 14 residues. The V gene's germline CDR1 is SGHRS and CDR2 YFSETQ. In nucleotides, the CDR3 is TGCGCCAGCAGCTCCCAGGGGGCAAACCACGAGCAGTACTTC. Its protein product is CASSSQGANHEQYF. Together with reference TRBV5-1 and TRBJ2-7, the CDR3 gives the full variable domain: KAGVTQTPRYLIKTRGQQVTLSCSPISGHRSVSWYQQTPGQGLQFLFEYFSETQRNKGNFPGRFSGRQFSNSRSEMNVSTLELGDSALYLCASSSQGANHEQYFGPGTRLTVT.

This clonotype was recorded at least ten times. The gene calls are TRBV7-2 and TRBJ2-5; the D gene is possibly TRBD2 (6 bases). Germline-derived CDR1 and CDR2 are SGHTA and FQGNSA. V was pared by 5 bases and J by 1 base, with 11 bases between. The CDR3 totals 14 residues. The CDR3 bases are TGTGCCAGCAGCGTTAGCGGAATCCAAGAGACCCAGTACTTC. It is translated as CASSVSGIQETQYF.

The V and J genes are TRBV12-3 or TRBV12-4 and TRBJ2-7, with D unclear. Trimming took 7 bases from V and 2 from J, leaving 9 bases between them. This CDR3 is built from 12 residues. DNA of the CDR3: TGTGCCAGCAAAACAAACACCTACGAGCAGTACTTC. This codes for CASKTNTYEQYF.

The gene calls are TRBV29-1 and TRBJ2-3; unclear D gene. The ends were cut back, 3 bases at V and 1 base at J, with 17 bases in the middle. Germline CDR1 reads SQVTM; CDR2 reads ANQGSEA. The length of the CDR3 is 16 residues. DNA for the CDR3: TGCAGCGTTGAGGGAACATTCTTCGAAGGCACAGATACGCAGTATTTT. This encodes CSVEGTFFEGTDTQYF.

The chain joins TRBV6-2 or TRBV6-3 to TRBJ2-7, with D possibly matching TRBD2 (6 bases). CDR3 length equals 13 residues. Germline V lookup: CDR1 MNHEY, CDR2 SVGEGT. V gave up 7 bases and J gave up 6 bases, with 16 bases separating them. CDR3 DNA: TGTGCCAGCACTACGGGAGTCTATAGCGAGCAGTACTTC. This gives the protein CASTTGVYSEQYF.

The gene calls are TRBV5-6 and TRBJ2-1, with D hard to call. CDR1 is SGHDT and CDR2 is YYEEEE in the germline V gene. Trimming cost V 1 base and J 1 base, with 12 bases left between them. This CDR3 is built from 16 residues. DNA for the CDR3: TGTGCCAGCAGCTTGCGTTTGGTTCATTCCTACAATGAGCAGTTCTTC. It encodes CASSLRLVHSYNEQFF. The variable domain in full, completed from reference TRBV5-6 and TRBJ2-1, reads DAGVTQSPTHLIKTRGQQVTLRCSPKSGHDTVSWYQQALGQGPQFIFQYYEEEERQRGNFPDRFSGHQFPNYSSELNVNALLLGDSALYLCASSLRLVHSYNEQFFGPGTRLTVL.

This clonotype appeared once. This chain connects TRBV19 to TRBJ2-5; D might be TRBD1 (5 bases). Trimming took off 1 base at V and 2 bases at J, with 8 bases between the two ends. The CDR3 consists of 14 residues. In germline, CDR1 is LNHDA, CDR2 SQIVND (reference sequence). The CDR3, as DNA: TGTGCCAGTAGTATAGGGGGCGGTCAAGAGACCCAGTACTTC. Translation: CASSIGGGQETQYF.

This clonotype was detected many times. This sequence joins TRBV7-9 and TRBJ2-1; D might be TRBD1 (6 bases). The CDR3 has 15 residues. The germline V gene has CDR1 SEHNR and CDR2 FQNEAQ (reference sequence). Trimming left V 5 bases short and J 10 bases short, with 21 bases between. In DNA, the CDR3 is TGTGCCAGCAGCCGAAGTGGCGTTCGAGGGGGAGAGCAGTTCTTC. Protein: CASSRSGVRGGEQFF.

The DNA for the CDR3 is TGTGCCAGCAGTCTTAGGCCGGACGAAGCTTTCTTT. It encodes CASSLRPDEAFF. The chain carries TRBV5-6 and TRBJ1-1, with D unresolved. Trimming removed 5 bases at V and 8 bases at J, with 13 bases between. This CDR3 spans 12 amino acids. Germline V gene lookup returns CDR1 SGHDT and CDR2 YYEEEE.

The chain carries TRBV9 and TRBJ2-1; D might be TRBD1 or TRBD2, each matching 5 bases. The V gene lost 0 bases and the J gene lost 8 bases, with 15 bases spanning the gap. This CDR3 is built from 15 residues. Germline CDR1 and CDR2: SGDLS and YYNGEE. The CDR3 DNA reads as TGTGCCAGCAGCGTAGGTTATTTTGAGGGACATGAGCAGTTCTTC. Translated, it gives CASSVGYFEGHEQFF. The full variable domain, completed using reference TRBV9 and TRBJ2-1, is DSGVTQTPKHLITATGQRVTLRCSPRSGDLSVYWYQQSLDQGLQFLIQYYNGEERAKGNILERFSAQQFPDLHSELNLSSLELGDSALYFCASSVGYFEGHEQFFGPGTRLTVL.

The V and J genes are TRBV2 and TRBJ2-3; D is possibly TRBD1 (6 bases). Trimming pared 6 bases from V and 6 bases from J, leaving 16 bases between. Germline values: CDR1 SNHLY, CDR2 FYNNEI. The CDR3 runs 14 residues. The DNA for the CDR3 is TGTGCCAGCAGACGGGTAGCAGGGGCGGATACGCAGTATTTT. It codes for CASRRVAGADTQYF.

This clonotype was counted ten times or more. The V call is TRBV2, the J call TRBJ2-5; TRBD2 aligns across 8 bases. CDR3 length equals 14 residues. The germline V gene encodes CDR1 SNHLY and CDR2 FYNNEI. V shed 5 bases and J 1 base; nucleotides not matched to a gene: 3. The chain's CDR3 is CASSQSGGQETQYF. The CDR3 region has the DNA TGTGCCAGCAGTCAGAGCGGGGGCCAAGAGACCCAGTACTTC.

This clonotype occurred many times. The chain combines TRBV7-9 with TRBJ1-2; 9 positions agree with TRBD1. The CDR3 runs 13 residues. The V segment lost 6 bases and the J segment 8 bases; nucleotides outside the gene matches: 7. From germline, CDR1 is SEHNR and CDR2 FQNEAQ (reference sequence). The CDR3 nucleotides are TGTGCCAGCAGAAAAACAGGGGGCGCGGGCTACACCTTC. It codes for CASRKTGGAGYTF.

This clonotype was detected many times. The J gene is TRBJ2-5, the V gene TRBV12-3 or TRBV12-4; 7 nucleotides line up with TRBD1. CDR3 length: 13 amino acids. Trimming at V came to 3 bases and at J to 6 bases, leaving 4 bases not matched to a gene. The CDR3: CASSFTGAQTQYF. The CDR3 DNA reads as TGTGCCAGCAGTTTCACAGGGGCTCAGACCCAGTACTTC.

This clonotype was picked up many times. The chain has TRBV20-1 and TRBJ1-1, with 7 nucleotides matching TRBD1. CDR3 size: 12 residues. Germline V gene sequence: CDR1 DFQATT, CDR2 SNEGSKA (reference sequence). This CDR3 is CSPTGFDTEAFF. CDR3 nucleotides: TGCAGCCCGACAGGGTTTGACACTGAAGCTTTCTTT.

This chain connects TRBV30 to TRBJ2-5; D call uncertain. Between the trimmed V and J ends, which lost 0 bases and 3 bases, there was a span of 8 bases. Germline assignment: CDR1 GTSNPN and CDR2 SVGIG (reference sequence). The length of the CDR3 is 13 residues. The CDR3 DNA reads as TGTGCCTGGAGTGTCTGGGTAAAAGAGACCCAGTACTTC. It is translated as CAWSVWVKETQYF. Using reference TRBV30 and TRBJ2-5 for the parts outside the CDR3, the full variable domain is SQTIHQWPATLVQPVGSPLSLECTVEGTSNPNLYWYRQAAGRGLQLLFYSVGIGQISSEVPQNLSASRPQDRQFILSSKKLLLSDSGFYLCAWSVWVKETQYFGPGTRLLVL.

This clonotype was seen at least ten times. The chain couples TRBV6-1 to TRBJ1-1; TRBD1 might be the D (5 bases). Per germline, CDR1 MNHNS and CDR2 SASEGT. V was clipped by 2 bases and J by 3 bases, with 13 bases between them. The CDR3 runs to 15 residues. CDR3 in amino acids: CASSERQGTHTEAFF. CDR3 DNA sequence: TGTGCCAGCAGTGAAAGGCAGGGTACGCACACTGAAGCTTTCTTT.

In this sample, this clonotype turned up many times. J is TRBJ2-1 and V is TRBV11-3, with D possibly TRBD2 on 6 matching bases. Deletions cut 8 bases from V and 10 bases from J, with 24 bases between. Germline-derived CDR1 and CDR2 are SGHNT and YENEEA. This CDR3 is 15 amino acids long. The CDR3 here is CASQWRLAGRREQFF. DNA of the CDR3: TGTGCCAGCCAGTGGCGTTTAGCTGGGAGGAGGGAGCAGTTCTTC.

This clonotype was recorded many times. The chain joins TRBV2 to TRBJ1-2, with D perhaps matching TRBD1 (5 bases). This CDR3 contains 14 residues. Trimming pared 3 bases from V and 5 bases from J, leaving 13 bases between. Germline V lookup: CDR1 SNHLY, CDR2 FYNNEI. The DNA of the CDR3 is TGTGCCAGCAGTGATCAGGGCAAGGGGTATGGCTACACCTTC. Translated: CASSDQGKGYGYTF.

In its sample, this clonotype was seen a few times. The gene calls are TRBV10-3 and TRBJ2-4; 14 nucleotides align to TRBD2. J gave up 7 bases and V 0 bases, and 8 bases lay outside the gene matches. Germline-derived CDR1 and CDR2 are ENHRY and SYGVKD. There are 18 residues in the CDR3. The CDR3 reads CAISESRGLAGVGNIQYF. CDR3 coding DNA: TGTGCCATCAGTGAGTCGAGGGGACTAGCGGGAGTGGGGAACATTCAGTACTTC.

On this clonotype itself: A much larger clone differs by one base, so this may be a read error. The V gene is TRBV13, the J gene TRBJ2-7; a weak D match, TRBD2 (5 bases). Germline values: CDR1 PRHDT, CDR2 FYEKMQ (reference sequence). This CDR3 is 13 amino acids long. CDR3 DNA sequence: TGTGTCAGCAGTTTAGACGGGATTTACGAGCAGTACTTC. It codes for CVSSLDGIYEQYF.